This is a list of T cell receptor beta chains from one sample in a study of CD8 T cells in Susac syndrome. TCRdb re-called the immunoSEQ multiplex PCR reads with MiXCR, one entry per CDR3 protein. The sample contains under 250,000 distinct CDR3 sequences, about 94% of which appear only once. Specimen: CD4+ T cells from PBMCs. The receptors derive from a human donor with multiple sclerosis. The CDR3 runs from the conserved cysteine through the conserved F or W. A D gene is named only where the DNA matches it firmly. Rows may omit the clone size; those that give it use once, few, many or a size class.

v_gene	abundance	j_gene	d_gene	CDR3aa	CDR3nt
TRBV6-2/TRBV6-3	NA	TRBJ1-1	NA	CASSYPAGSTEAFF	TGTGCCAGCAGTTACCCGGCGGGGAGCACTGAAGCTTTCTTT
TRBV4-1	NA	TRBJ2-1	TRBD2	CASSQGRTSKDEQFF	TGCGCCAGCAGCCAAGGCAGGACTAGTAAGGATGAGCAGTTCTTC
TRBV7-2	NA	TRBJ2-1	TRBD2	CASTLTSGVYNEQFF	TGTGCCAGCACCCTGACTAGCGGGGTATACAATGAGCAGTTCTTC
TRBV6-6	NA	TRBJ1-1	NA	CASTLKRATEAFF	TGTGCCAGCACCCTGAAGAGGGCTACTGAAGCTTTCTTT
TRBV2	NA	TRBJ2-2	NA	CASSGGRAGELFF	TGTGCCAGCAGCGGAGGACGAGCCGGGGAGCTGTTTTTT
TRBV5-1	NA	TRBJ2-3	NA	CASSPSGRSSTDTQYF	TGCGCCAGCAGCCCATCGGGACGGTCAAGCACAGATACGCAGTATTTT
TRBV5-1	once	TRBJ2-7	NA	CASSPGRGTDSHEQYF	TGCGCCAGCAGCCCTGGACGTGGAACTGACTCGCACGAGCAGTACTTC
TRBV3-1	NA	TRBJ1-6	NA	CASSQDPSTGPLHF	TGTGCCAGCAGCCAAGACCCCTCCACAGGTCCCCTCCACTTT
TRBV4-2	NA	TRBJ2-2	TRBD2	CASSQDRGGLEVSGELFF	TGTGCCAGCAGCCAAGATCGGGGCGGACTAGAGGTATCCGGGGAGCTGTTTTTT
TRBV24-1	NA	TRBJ1-1	NA	CATSDSRTSNTEAFF	TGTGCCACCAGTGATTCGAGGACCTCGAACACTGAAGCTTTCTTT
TRBV21-1	NA	TRBJ2-5	NA	CASSSGGSLKETQYF	TGTGCCAGCAGCTCCGGCGGGAGCCTTAAAGAGACCCAGTACTTC
TRBV12-3/TRBV12-4	NA	TRBJ1-1	NA	CASSFAPNEAFF	TGTGCCAGCAGTTTTGCGCCAAATGAAGCTTTCTTT
TRBV18	NA	TRBJ1-2	NA	CASSPSGLSEGYTF	TGTGCCAGCTCACCATCGGGGCTCTCGGAGGGCTACACCTTC
TRBV5-1	NA	TRBJ2-3	NA	CASSLIPGDTDTQYF	TGCGCCAGCAGCTTGATACCGGGCGACACAGATACGCAGTATTTT
TRBV24-1	NA	TRBJ2-2	TRBD2	CATGRLAGDTGELFF	TGTGCCACCGGACGACTAGCGGGAGACACCGGGGAGCTGTTTTTT
TRBV12-3/TRBV12-4	once	TRBJ2-3	NA	CASSRQTTDTQYF	TGTGCCAGCAGCAGACAGACCACAGATACGCAGTATTTT
TRBV20-1	NA	TRBJ1-2	NA	CSVGGAHPGSYGYTF	TGCAGTGTTGGAGGGGCCCACCCAGGGTCTTATGGCTACACCTTC
TRBV7-2	NA	TRBJ1-1	NA	CASSLDTHRTEAFF	TGTGCCAGCAGCTTAGACACCCACCGGACTGAAGCTTTCTTT
TRBV20-1	NA	TRBJ1-3	TRBD1	CSARPPGQGTGNTIYF	TGCAGTGCTAGGCCGCCGGGACAGGGGACTGGAAACACCATATATTTT
TRBV2	NA	TRBJ2-5	TRBD1	CASRRDRGPETQYF	TGTGCCAGCAGGCGCGACAGGGGGCCGGAGACCCAGTACTTC
TRBV5-1	NA	TRBJ2-5	TRBD2	CASSRKAETSGQETQYF	TGCGCCAGCAGCAGAAAGGCCGAGACTAGCGGGCAAGAGACCCAGTACTTC
TRBV29-1	NA	TRBJ2-1	NA	CSVTEGAGGNNEQFF	TGCAGCGTTACGGAGGGGGCGGGGGGAAACAATGAGCAGTTCTTC
TRBV28	NA	TRBJ2-2	NA	CATRDWRVGTGELFF	TGTGCCACTCGGGACTGGCGCGTAGGCACCGGGGAGCTGTTTTTT
TRBV12-5	NA	TRBJ1-3	NA	CASGPEGRDSGNTIYF	TGTGCTAGTGGACCCGAGGGACGGGACTCTGGAAACACCATATATTTT
TRBV30	NA	TRBJ1-1	NA	CAYTDDRHTEAFF	TGTGCCTACACCGATGACAGGCACACTGAAGCTTTCTTT
TRBV2	NA	TRBJ2-3	TRBD2	CASTPGGGTDTQYF	TGTGCCAGCACCCCGGGAGGGGGCACAGATACGCAGTATTTT
TRBV29-1	NA	TRBJ2-3	NA	CSVGSGRTDTQYF	TGCAGCGTTGGCAGCGGGCGCACAGATACGCAGTATTTT
TRBV5-4	NA	TRBJ1-2	NA	CASSLEQGDGYTF	TGTGCCAGCAGCTTGGAACAGGGAGACGGCTACACCTTC
TRBV7-2	once	TRBJ2-7	TRBD1	CASSLQTGSTYEQYF	TGTGCCAGCAGCTTACAGACAGGGAGTACCTACGAGCAGTACTTC
TRBV12-3/TRBV12-4	once	TRBJ2-2	TRBD1	CASSLGVRGRSGELFF	TGTGCCAGCAGTTTAGGCGTCAGGGGGAGATCCGGGGAGCTGTTTTTT
TRBV2	few	TRBJ1-2	NA	CASSEGSYGYTF	TGTGCCAGCAGTGAAGGGAGCTATGGCTACACCTTC
TRBV1	NA	TRBJ2-3	NA	CTSSQEGKRPWTDTQYF	TGCACCAGCAGCCAAGAAGGGAAGCGGCCATGGACAGATACGCAGTATTTT
TRBV29-1	NA	TRBJ1-1	NA	CSVSQMNTEAFF	TGCAGCGTTTCCCAGATGAACACTGAAGCTTTCTTT